This paragraph reports one T cell receptor beta chain. The data stem from a study of blood T cell repertoires in COVID-19. Study context: Spain, Italy and the United States supplied samples that represented acute and convalescent COVID-19. PBMCs, B-cell-depleted T cells, or T cells provided the cDNA or gDNA that made up the material.

In the original analysis: Cell counts per sample came from amplifying reference gene primers. TCRdb's copy holds only in-frame clones and misses some; the assay was immunoSEQ multiplex PCR. V, J and clone size are those of that table, while D and trimming were read from the DNA. The table lists some 60,000 clones, roughly 91% of them singletons. The CDR3 contains 15 residues. Material for sequencing was peripheral blood. V gene TRBV21-1 combines with J gene TRBJ1-4; TRBD1, the D gene given by the table, was not confirmed from the DNA. TRBV21-1 is designated a pseudogene. This receptor was taken from a human donor in a cohort sampled during active COVID-19. This CDR3 is CASSLGPTTNEKLFF. CDR3 DNA sequence: TGTGCCAGCAGCCTGGGGCCCACAACTAATGAAAAACTGTTTTTT.